This T cell receptor beta chain appears in the sequencing data of a study of CD8 T cells in ankylosing spondylitis (dated by TCRdb to about 2017). Broadly, across the study: To find TCR variants linked to disease, the study profiled T cell receptor beta repertoires in ankylosing spondylitis patients and healthy donors. Peripheral blood samples were taken, and synovial fluid was additionally collected from ankylosing spondylitis patients. The full study cohort was made up of about two dozen ankylosing spondylitis patients and around 100 healthy donors.

This clonotype occurred many times. Its antigen specificity is not known. Base qualities are not at hand, and no much larger clone is one base apart. V loses 3 bases, J loses 4 bases, and the germline ends lie 13 bases apart. The CDR3 contains 16 residues, cysteine and phenylalanine counted. Kept here is only the CDR3 DNA, which spans 48 bases and is read in frame from base 1. For sequencing, an Illumina HiSeq 2500 was employed. TCR beta libraries were prepared by quantitative 5'-RACE with molecular barcodes. The original methods were these. A new computational method based on a probabilistic model of VDJ rearrangement was used to identify disease-linked TCR variants. Starting from the raw public reads, TCRdb applied fastp trimming at Q25, assembled clones with MiXCR and retained in-frame beta chains. Under each unique CDR3 protein, matching rows form one entry showing the most common genes and DNA. For this entry, the V and J calls and clone size follow TCRdb and not the study's own pipeline. A total of over 100,000 distinct CDR3 sequences appear in this sample, approximately 6.8% of them only once. Less than 15% of the sample is taken by the ten largest.

What the authors observed across the whole study: Some TCR beta motif variants had previously been reported in synovial fluid and blood of reactive arthritis patients, which suggested common disease-initiation mechanisms. A TCR beta motif made up of several highly homologous amino acid variants appeared to be characteristic of blood from ankylosing spondylitis patients. Significant enrichment of the disease-linked clones was reported in matched synovial fluid samples from ankylosing spondylitis patients. The disease-linked clones had a CD8+ phenotype and were found at relatively low frequencies in peripheral blood.

Sequenced sample: blood, either unsorted or a sorted T cell fraction (not recorded which). This clonotype originated in a male donor with ankylosing spondylitis or in good health (not recorded which). The chain links TRBV12-3 or TRBV12-4 with TRBJ2-6, with TRBD2 perhaps the D gene, on 5 matching bases. The sequence in DNA is TGTGCCAGCAGTTTCCCGACGGGGAAGGGGGCCAACGTCCTGACTTTC. Translated, this gives CASSFPTGKGANVLTF.